This T cell receptor (beta chain) was sequenced for a study of cytomegalovirus exposure and HLA in healthy donors. The PCR had 60 Vbeta and 13 Jbeta primers. Profiled with immunoSEQ multiplex PCR; TCRdb holds only in-frame clones, not every one. The repertoire holds about 160,000 clones, with around 68% as singletons. In the case of this clone: Its target is unknown.

CDR3 size: 17 residues. The germline CDR1 and CDR2 sequences are LGHNA and YNFKEQ. Trimming removed 0 bases from V and 2 bases from J, with 14 bases in between. General study findings and limits: The authors enumerated 180 or so TCR beta chains as linked to cytomegalovirus. Later, an analysis showed that TCR beta chains associated with HLA were more clonally expanded than others that were equally common.

Sequenced material: PBMCs. The TCR comes from a woman in her thirties or forties in good health and CMV-seropositive. The chain has TRBV4-2 and TRBJ2-1, with D possibly TRBD2 on 6 matching bases. The CDR3 sequence is CASSQEQYGSPYNEQFF. The DNA of the CDR3 is TGTGCCAGCAGCCAAGAACAGTACGGGAGTCCCTACAATGAGCAGTTCTTC.